Listed below are T cell receptor beta chains from one sample, sequenced in a study of T cell responses to AZD1222 COVID-19 vaccine. Assay used: immunoSEQ multiplex PCR; TCRdb lists only in-frame clones, some missing. The sample consists of about 130,000 clones, about 85% of them appearing once. Sequences were derived from peripheral blood, sampled on day 0 of AZD1222 vaccination. These receptors were collected from an adult in good health. The CDR3 runs from the conserved cysteine through the conserved F or W. D genes are given only for firm matches.

>TRBV24-1|TRBJ2-2|NA
CATSDHTGVAGELFF
>TRBV18|TRBJ2-7|TRBD1
CASSPGTDYEQYF
>TRBV6-5|TRBJ2-3|NA
CASLRAGTDTQYF
>TRBV30|TRBJ1-2|NA
CAWRQNYGYTF
>TRBV13|TRBJ1-6|TRBD1
CASSTGDWGVTSPLHF
>TRBV6-5|TRBJ2-7|TRBD1
CASSRQGNEQYF
>TRBV19|TRBJ1-3|NA
CASSRTPGSGNTIYF
>TRBV5-1|TRBJ2-1|NA
CASSFSSLRGYNEQFF
>TRBV27|TRBJ1-4|TRBD1
CASSPLTGEDTEKLFF
>TRBV7-9|TRBJ1-1|NA
CASSFPGVVPEAFF
>TRBV28|TRBJ2-7|NA
CASSLGGYQQYF
>TRBV10-3|TRBJ1-1|NA
CAISEVNTEAFF
>TRBV7-8|TRBJ2-5|TRBD1
CASSERQGRNGETQYF
>TRBV19|TRBJ1-2|NA
CASTPGFRNYGYTF
>TRBV2|TRBJ2-7|NA
CASSERGRPEYF
>TRBV18|TRBJ2-7|NA
CASSPRGGDPYEQYF
>TRBV28|TRBJ1-4|NA
CASSNEKLFF
>TRBV6-7|TRBJ1-2|NA
CASSQPSPGYTF
>TRBV5-1|TRBJ1-1|NA
CASSLDAIEAFF
>TRBV10-1|TRBJ1-1|NA
CASTRQGPTEAFF
>TRBV6-1|TRBJ1-2|TRBD1
CAANRGLYDGYTF